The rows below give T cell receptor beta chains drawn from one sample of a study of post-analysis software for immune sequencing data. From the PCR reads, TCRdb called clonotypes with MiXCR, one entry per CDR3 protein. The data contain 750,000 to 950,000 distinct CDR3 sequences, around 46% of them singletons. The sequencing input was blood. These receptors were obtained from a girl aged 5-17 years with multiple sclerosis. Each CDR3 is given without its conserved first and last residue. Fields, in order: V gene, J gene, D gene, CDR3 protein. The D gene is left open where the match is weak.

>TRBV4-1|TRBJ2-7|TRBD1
ASSQDGPQGFVSEQY
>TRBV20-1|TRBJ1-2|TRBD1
SARDDGQVDYT
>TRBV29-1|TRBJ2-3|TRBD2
SVDRRESGDTQY
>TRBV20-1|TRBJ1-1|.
SARDPRVTEAF
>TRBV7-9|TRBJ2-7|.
ASSSNLVDYTYEQY
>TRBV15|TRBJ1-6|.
ATSRDLGIGSPLH
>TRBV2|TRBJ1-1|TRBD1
ASSPPQGADEAF
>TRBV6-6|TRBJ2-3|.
ASDDVGERGDTQY
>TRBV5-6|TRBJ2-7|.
ASSARLVHYEQY
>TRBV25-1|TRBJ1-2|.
ASSEYFQGHYGYT
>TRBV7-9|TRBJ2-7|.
ATEGTSYEQY
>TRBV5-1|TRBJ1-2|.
ASSLDQIPRQANYGYT
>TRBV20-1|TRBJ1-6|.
SANRNSPLH
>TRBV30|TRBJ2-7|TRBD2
AWSVPSGYKSYEQY
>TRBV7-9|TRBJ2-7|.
ASSITRSLHEQY
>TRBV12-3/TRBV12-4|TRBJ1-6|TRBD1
ASSPGQYNSPLH
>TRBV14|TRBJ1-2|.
TSSLGPDLESNYGYT
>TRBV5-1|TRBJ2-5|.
ASSLDGTLSETQY
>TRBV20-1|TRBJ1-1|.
SASWRGVNTEAF
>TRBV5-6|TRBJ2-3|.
ASSLQGPVDTQY
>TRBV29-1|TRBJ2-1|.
SVEARGTRSEQF
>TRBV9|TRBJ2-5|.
ASSVGVRGEGETQY
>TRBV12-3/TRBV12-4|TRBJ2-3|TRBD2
ASSPGTSGIGFTDTQY
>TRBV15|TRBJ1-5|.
ATSGANQPQH
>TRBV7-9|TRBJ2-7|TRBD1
ASSSEQGVSYEQY
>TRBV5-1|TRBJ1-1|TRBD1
ASSPAGQTNTEAF
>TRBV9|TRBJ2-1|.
ASSGRSRGRSYNEQF
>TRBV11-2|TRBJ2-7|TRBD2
ASSSEAGGSYEQY